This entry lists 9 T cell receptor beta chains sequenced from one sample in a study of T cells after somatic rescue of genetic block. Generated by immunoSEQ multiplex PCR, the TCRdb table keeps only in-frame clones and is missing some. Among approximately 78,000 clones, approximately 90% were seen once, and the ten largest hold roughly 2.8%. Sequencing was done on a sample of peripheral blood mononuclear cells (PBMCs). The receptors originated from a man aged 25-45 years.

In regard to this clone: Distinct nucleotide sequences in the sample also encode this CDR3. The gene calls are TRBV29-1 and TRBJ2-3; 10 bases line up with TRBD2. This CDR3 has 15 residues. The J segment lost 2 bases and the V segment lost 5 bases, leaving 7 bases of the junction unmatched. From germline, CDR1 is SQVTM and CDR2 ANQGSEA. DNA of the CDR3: TGCAGCGTTTCAAGGACTAGCGGTTTCACAGATACGCAGTATTTT. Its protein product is CSVSRTSGFTDTQYF.

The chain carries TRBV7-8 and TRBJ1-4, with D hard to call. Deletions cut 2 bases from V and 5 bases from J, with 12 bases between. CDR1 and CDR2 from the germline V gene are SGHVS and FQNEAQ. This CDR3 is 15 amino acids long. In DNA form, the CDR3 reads TGTGCCAGCAGCTTAACGGTCGGGCTAAATGAAAAACTGTTTTTT. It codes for CASSLTVGLNEKLFF.

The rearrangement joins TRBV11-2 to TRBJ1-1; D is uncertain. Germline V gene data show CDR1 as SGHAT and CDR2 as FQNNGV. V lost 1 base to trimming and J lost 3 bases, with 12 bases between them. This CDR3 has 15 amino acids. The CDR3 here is CASSLVGRQDTEAFF. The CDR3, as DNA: TGTGCCAGCAGCTTAGTGGGCCGACAAGACACTGAAGCTTTCTTT.

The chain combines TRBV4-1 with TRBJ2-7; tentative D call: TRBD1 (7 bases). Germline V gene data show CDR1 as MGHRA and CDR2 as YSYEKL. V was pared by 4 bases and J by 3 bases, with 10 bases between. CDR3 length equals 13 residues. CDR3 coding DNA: TGCGCCAGCAGCCTCCAGGGGGGCTACGAGCAGTACTTC. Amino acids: CASSLQGGYEQYF.

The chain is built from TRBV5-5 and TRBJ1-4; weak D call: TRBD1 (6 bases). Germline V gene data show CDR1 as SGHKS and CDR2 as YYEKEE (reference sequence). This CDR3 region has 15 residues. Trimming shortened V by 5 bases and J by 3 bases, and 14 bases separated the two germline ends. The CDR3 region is CASRALGGPNEKLFF. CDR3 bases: TGTGCCAGCAGGGCTTTAGGGGGACCTAATGAAAAACTGTTTTTT.

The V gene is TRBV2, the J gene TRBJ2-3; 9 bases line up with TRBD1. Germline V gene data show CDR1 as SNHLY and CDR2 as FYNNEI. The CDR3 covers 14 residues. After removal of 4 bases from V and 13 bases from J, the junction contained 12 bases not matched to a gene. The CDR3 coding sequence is TGTGCCAGCAGTGCAAATCCTCCGGGACAGGGCAAGTATTTT. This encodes CASSANPPGQGKYF. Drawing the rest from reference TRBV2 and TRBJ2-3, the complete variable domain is EPEVTQTPSHQVTQMGQEVILRCVPISNHLYFYWYRQILGQKVEFLVSFYNNEISEKSEIFDDQFSVERPDGSNFTLKIRSTKLEDSAMYFCASSANPPGQGKYFGPGTRLTVL.

The CDR3 nucleotides read TGTGCCAAAAAGGGACTAGCGGCTTACAATGAGCAGTTCTTC. Residues: CAKKGLAAYNEQFF. The chain uses TRBV5-3 and TRBJ2-1, with 11 positions matching TRBD2. TRBV5-3 is recorded as an ORF, its role being uncertain. V lost 9 bases, J lost 4 bases, and 6 bases stayed unmatched. This CDR3 spans 14 amino acids.

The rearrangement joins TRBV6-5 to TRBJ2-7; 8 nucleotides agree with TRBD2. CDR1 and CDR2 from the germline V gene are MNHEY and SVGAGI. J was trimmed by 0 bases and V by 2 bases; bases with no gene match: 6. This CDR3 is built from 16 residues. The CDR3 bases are TGTGCCAGCAGTTACGGTGCCAGCGGGAGCTCCTACGAGCAGTACTTC. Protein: CASSYGASGSSYEQYF.

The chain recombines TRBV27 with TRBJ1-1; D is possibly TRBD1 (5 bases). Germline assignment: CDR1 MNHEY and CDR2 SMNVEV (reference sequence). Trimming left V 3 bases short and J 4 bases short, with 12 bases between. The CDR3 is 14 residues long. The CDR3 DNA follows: TGTGCCAGCAGTTTCGAGGGGAGGGTCACTGAAGCTTTCTTT. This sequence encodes CASSFEGRVTEAFF.